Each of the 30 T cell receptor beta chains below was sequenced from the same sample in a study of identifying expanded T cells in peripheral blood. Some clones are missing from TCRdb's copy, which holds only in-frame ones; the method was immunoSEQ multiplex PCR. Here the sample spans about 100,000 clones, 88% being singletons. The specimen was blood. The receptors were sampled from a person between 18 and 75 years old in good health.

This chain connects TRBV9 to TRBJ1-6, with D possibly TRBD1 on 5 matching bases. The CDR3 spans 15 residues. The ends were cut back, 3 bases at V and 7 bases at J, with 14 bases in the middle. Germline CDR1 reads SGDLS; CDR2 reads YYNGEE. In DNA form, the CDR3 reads TGTGCCAGCAGCGCACAGGTTTTAGGGAATTCACCCCTCCACTTT. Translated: CASSAQVLGNSPLHF.

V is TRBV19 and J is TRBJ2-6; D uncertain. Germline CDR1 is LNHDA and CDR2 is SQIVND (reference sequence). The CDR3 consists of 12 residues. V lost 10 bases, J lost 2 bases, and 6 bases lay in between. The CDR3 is CATSTGANVLTF. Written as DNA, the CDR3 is TGTGCCACATCGACTGGGGCCAACGTCCTGACTTTC.

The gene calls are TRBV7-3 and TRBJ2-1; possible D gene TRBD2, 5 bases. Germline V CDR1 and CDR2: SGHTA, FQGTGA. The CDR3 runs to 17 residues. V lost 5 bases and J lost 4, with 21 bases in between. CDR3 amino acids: CASSPHPGLADYNEQFF. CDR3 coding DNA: TGTGCCAGCAGCCCACACCCCGGCCTAGCTGATTACAATGAGCAGTTCTTC.

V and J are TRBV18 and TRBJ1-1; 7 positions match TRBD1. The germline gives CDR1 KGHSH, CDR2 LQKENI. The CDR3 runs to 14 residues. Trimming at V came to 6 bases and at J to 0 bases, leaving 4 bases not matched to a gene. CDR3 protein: CASSATGLNTEAFF. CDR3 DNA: TGTGCCAGCTCCGCGACAGGGCTGAACACTGAAGCTTTCTTT.

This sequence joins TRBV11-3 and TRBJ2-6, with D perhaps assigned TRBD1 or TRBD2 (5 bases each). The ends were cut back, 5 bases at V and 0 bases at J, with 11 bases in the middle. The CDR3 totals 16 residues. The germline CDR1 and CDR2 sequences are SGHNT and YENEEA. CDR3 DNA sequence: TGTGCCAGCAGCCCGAGGGGAAGCTCTGGGGCCAACGTCCTGACTTTC. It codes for CASSPRGSSGANVLTF.

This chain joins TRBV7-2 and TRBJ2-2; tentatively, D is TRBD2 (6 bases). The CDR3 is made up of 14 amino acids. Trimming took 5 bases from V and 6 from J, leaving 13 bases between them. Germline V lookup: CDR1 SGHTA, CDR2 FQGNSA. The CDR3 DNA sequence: TGTGCCAGCAGCGCACGACTAGTCTCCGGGGAGCTGTTTTTT. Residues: CASSARLVSGELFF.

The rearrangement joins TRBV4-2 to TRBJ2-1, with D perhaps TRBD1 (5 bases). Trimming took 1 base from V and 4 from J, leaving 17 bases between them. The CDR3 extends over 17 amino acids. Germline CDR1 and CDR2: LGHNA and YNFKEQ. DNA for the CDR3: TGTGCCAGCAGCCAAGGTCAGGCTAGGGGCCTGTACAATGAGCAGTTCTTC. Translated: CASSQGQARGLYNEQFF.

The DNA for the CDR3 is TGTGCCAGCAGGGATTCCGGGGGAAACATTCAGTACTTC. It is translated as CASRDSGGNIQYF. The chain has TRBV25-1 and TRBJ2-4; the D gene is possibly TRBD2 (6 bases). Trimming stripped 6 bases from V and 6 bases from J, with 12 bases between. CDR3 length: 13 amino acids. Germline CDR1 is MGHDK and CDR2 is SYGVNS.

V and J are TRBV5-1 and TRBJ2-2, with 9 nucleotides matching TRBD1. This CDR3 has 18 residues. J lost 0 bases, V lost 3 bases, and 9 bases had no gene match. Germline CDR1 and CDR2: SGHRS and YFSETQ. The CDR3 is CASSSGRRTGANTGELFF. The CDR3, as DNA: TGCGCCAGCAGCTCGGGTAGAAGGACAGGGGCGAACACCGGGGAGCTGTTTTTT.

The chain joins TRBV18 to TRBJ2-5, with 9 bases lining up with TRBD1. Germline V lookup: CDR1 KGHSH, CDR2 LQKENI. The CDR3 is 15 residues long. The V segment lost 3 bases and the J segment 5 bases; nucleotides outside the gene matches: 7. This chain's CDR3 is CASSPGTGIWETQYF. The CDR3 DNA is TGTGCCAGCTCACCCGGGACAGGGATTTGGGAGACCCAGTACTTC. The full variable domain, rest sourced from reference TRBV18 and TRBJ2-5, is NAGVMQNPRHLVRRRGQEARLRCSPMKGHSHVYWYRQLPEEGLKFMVYLQKENIIDESGMPKERFSAEFPKEGPSILRIQQVVRGDSAAYFCASSPGTGIWETQYFGPGTRLLVL.

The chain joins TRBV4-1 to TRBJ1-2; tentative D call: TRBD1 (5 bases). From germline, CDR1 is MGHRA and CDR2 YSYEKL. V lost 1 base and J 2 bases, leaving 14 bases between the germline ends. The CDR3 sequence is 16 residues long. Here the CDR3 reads CASSQASGGTNYGYTF. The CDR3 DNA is TGCGCCAGCAGCCAAGCTTCTGGGGGTACCAACTATGGCTACACCTTC.

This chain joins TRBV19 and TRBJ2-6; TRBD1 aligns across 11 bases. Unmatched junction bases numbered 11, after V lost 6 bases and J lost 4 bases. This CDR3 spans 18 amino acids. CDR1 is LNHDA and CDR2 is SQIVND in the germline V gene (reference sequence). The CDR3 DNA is TGTGCCAGTAGCTCCAGGACAGGGGGCTTTACCGGGGCCAACGTCCTGACTTTC. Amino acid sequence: CASSSRTGGFTGANVLTF.

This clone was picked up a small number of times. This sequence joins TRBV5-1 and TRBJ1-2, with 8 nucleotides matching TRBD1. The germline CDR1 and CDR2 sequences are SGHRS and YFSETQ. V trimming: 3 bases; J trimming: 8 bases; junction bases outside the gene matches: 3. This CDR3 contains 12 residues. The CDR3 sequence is CASSSTGGGYTF. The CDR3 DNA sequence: TGCGCCAGCAGCTCCACAGGGGGAGGCTACACCTTC.

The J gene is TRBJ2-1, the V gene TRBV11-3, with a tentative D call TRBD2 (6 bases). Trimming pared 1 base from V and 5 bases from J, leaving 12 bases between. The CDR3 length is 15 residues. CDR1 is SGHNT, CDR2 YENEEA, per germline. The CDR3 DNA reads TGTGCCAGCAGCTTAGGGAATAGCGGCCACAATGAGCAGTTCTTC. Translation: CASSLGNSGHNEQFF.

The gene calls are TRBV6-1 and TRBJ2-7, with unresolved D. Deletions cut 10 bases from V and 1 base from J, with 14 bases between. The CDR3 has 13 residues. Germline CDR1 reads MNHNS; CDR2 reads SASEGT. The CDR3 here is CATGSITSYEQYF. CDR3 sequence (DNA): TGTGCCACAGGCAGCATAACTTCCTACGAGCAGTACTTC.

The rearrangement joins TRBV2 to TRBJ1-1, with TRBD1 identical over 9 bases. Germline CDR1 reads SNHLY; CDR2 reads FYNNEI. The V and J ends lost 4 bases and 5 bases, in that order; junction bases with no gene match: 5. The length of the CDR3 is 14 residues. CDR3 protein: CASSVTDRGTEAFF. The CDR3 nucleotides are TGTGCCAGCAGTGTGACGGACAGGGGTACTGAAGCTTTCTTT.

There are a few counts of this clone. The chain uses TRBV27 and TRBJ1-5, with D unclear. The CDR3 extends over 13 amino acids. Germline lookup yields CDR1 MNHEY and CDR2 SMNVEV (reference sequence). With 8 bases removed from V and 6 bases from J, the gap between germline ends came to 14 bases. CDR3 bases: TGTGCCAGCGCATCAACCCGGCTTCAGCCCCAGCATTTT. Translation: CASASTRLQPQHF.

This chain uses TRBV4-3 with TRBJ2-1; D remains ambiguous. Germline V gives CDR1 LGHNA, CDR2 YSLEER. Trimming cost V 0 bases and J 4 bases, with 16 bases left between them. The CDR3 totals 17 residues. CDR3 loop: CASSQEIMLTEYNEQFF. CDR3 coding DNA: TGCGCCAGCAGCCAAGAAATAATGTTGACGGAATACAATGAGCAGTTCTTC.

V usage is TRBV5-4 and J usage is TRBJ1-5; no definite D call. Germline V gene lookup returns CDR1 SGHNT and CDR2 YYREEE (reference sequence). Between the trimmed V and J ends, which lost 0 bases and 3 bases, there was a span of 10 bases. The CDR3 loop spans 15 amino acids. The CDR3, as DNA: TGTGCCAGCAGCTTGGACCCAACCCCCAATCAGCCCCAGCATTTT. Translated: CASSLDPTPNQPQHF.

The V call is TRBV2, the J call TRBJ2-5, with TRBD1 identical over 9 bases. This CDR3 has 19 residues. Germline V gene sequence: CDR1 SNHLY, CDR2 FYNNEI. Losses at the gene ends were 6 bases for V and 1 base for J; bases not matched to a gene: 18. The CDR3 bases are TGTGCCAGCAGGGGGGACAGGGACAGTCTTTTACCTAGCCAAGAGACCCAGTACTTC. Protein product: CASRGDRDSLLPSQETQYF. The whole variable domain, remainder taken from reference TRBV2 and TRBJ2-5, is EPEVTQTPSHQVTQMGQEVILRCVPISNHLYFYWYRQILGQKVEFLVSFYNNEISEKSEIFDDQFSVERPDGSNFTLKIRSTKLEDSAMYFCASRGDRDSLLPSQETQYFGPGTRLLVL.

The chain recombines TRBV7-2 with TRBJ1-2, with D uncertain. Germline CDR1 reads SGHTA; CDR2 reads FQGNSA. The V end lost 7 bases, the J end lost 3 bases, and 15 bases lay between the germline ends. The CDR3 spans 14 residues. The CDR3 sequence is CASKISEAHYGYTF. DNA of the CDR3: TGTGCCAGCAAGATCTCGGAAGCGCACTATGGCTACACCTTC.

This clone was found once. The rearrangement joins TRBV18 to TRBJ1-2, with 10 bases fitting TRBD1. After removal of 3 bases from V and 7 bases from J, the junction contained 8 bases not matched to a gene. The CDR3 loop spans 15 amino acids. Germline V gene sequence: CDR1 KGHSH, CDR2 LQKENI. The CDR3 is CASSPGTGEVSGYTF. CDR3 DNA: TGTGCCAGCTCACCCGGGACAGGGGAGGTTAGTGGCTACACCTTC.

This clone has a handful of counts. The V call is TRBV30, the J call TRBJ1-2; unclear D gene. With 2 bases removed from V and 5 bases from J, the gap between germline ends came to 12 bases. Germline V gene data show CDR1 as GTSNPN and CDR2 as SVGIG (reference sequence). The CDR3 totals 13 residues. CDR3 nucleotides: TGTGCCTGGAGTCCCATATTGTCTTATGGCTACACCTTC. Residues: CAWSPILSYGYTF.

The CDR3, as DNA: TGTGCCAGCAGCGTAGTCTCGGGGGGAATGGGGACTGAAGCTTTCTTT. Translating it yields CASSVVSGGMGTEAFF. This chain connects TRBV9 to TRBJ1-1; the D gene is possibly TRBD1 (5 bases). The CDR3 covers 16 residues. Germline CDR1 SGDLS, CDR2 YYNGEE. V dropped 0 bases and J dropped 5 bases, with 17 bases sitting between them.

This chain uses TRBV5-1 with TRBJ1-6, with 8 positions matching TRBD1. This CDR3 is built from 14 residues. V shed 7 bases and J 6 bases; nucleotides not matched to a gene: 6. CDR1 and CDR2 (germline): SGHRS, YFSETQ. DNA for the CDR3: TGCGCCAGCGAATCCGGGACAGGTAATTCACCCCTCCACTTT. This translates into CASESGTGNSPLHF.

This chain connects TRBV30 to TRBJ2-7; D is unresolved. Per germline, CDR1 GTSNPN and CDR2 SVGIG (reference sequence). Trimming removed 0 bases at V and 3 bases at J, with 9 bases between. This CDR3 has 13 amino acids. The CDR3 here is CAWSVRDNYEQYF. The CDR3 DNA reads TGTGCCTGGAGTGTACGTGACAACTACGAGCAGTACTTC. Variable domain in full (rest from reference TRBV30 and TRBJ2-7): SQTIHQWPATLVQPVGSPLSLECTVEGTSNPNLYWYRQAAGRGLQLLFYSVGIGQISSEVPQNLSASRPQDRQFILSSKKLLLSDSGFYLCAWSVRDNYEQYFGPGTRLTVT.

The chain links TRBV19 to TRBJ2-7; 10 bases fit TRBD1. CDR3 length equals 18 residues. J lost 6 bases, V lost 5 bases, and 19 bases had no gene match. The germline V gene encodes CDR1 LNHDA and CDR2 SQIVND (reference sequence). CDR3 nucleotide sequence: TGTGCCAGTAGTCCGAACAACCGGGGAGGGACAGGGGTTCGCGAGCAGTACTTC. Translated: CASSPNNRGGTGVREQYF.

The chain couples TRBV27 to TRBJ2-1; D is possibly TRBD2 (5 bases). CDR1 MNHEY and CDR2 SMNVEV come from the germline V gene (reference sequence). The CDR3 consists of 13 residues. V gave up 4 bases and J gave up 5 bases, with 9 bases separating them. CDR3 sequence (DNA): TGTGCCAGCAGTTCGGGGTCCCACAATGAGCAGTTCTTC. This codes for CASSSGSHNEQFF.

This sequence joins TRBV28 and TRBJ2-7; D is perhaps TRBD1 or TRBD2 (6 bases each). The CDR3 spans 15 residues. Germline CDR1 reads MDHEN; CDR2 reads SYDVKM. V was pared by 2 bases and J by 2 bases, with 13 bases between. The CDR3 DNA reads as TGTGCCAGCAGTTTAGGAGGGGGGACCACCTACGAGCAGTACTTC. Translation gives CASSLGGGTTYEQYF.

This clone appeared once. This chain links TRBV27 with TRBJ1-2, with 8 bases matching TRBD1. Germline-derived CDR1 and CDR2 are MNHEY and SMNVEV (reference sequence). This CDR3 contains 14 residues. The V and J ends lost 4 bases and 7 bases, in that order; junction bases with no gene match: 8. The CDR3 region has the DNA TGTGCCAGCAGTTATTGGCAGGGGGCGCCTGGCTACACCTTC. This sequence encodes CASSYWQGAPGYTF.